What follows are 8 T cell receptor beta chains derived from one specimen sequenced in a study of identical twins. TCRdb reprocessed the 5' RACE reads with MiXCR, giving one entry per CDR3 protein. The repertoire holds about 720,000 distinct CDR3 sequences, with around a sixth as singletons. The sample was also reused in another study, on T cells expressing NK-cell markers.

The material sequenced was PBMCs. The receptor set was obtained from a woman in her late teens or twenties in good health.

The chain employs TRBV20-1 and TRBJ2-7, with TRBD1 matching 8 bases. The CDR3 is 14 residues long. CDR1 and CDR2 from the germline V gene are DFQATT and SNEGSKA (reference sequence). J gave up 0 bases and V 6 bases, and 7 bases lay outside the gene matches. This CDR3 reads CSATEGTGSYEQYF. CDR3 DNA: TGCAGTGCAACCGAGGGGACAGGCTCCTACGAGCAGTACTTC.

About this clonotype: At one end the junction does not follow the germline gene, possibly because of a read error. J is TRBJ1-6 and V is TRBV4-2; D call uncertain. There are 16 residues in the CDR3. Germline CDR1 reads LGHNA; CDR2 reads YNFKEQ. CDR3 nucleotide sequence: TGTGCCAGCAGCGAAACAAGACCCGCGGGGAATTCACCCCTCCATTTT. The encoded protein is CASSETRPAGNSPLHF.

The chain employs TRBV5-1 and TRBJ2-5; 9 positions agree with TRBD1. Germline V gives CDR1 SGHRS, CDR2 YFSETQ. Losses at the gene ends were 4 bases for V and 0 bases for J; bases not matched to a gene: 4. This CDR3 has 15 amino acids. The CDR3 spells CASSVTGGDQETQYF. The CDR3, as DNA: TGCGCCAGCAGCGTGACAGGGGGAGACCAAGAGACCCAGTACTTC.

V usage is TRBV20-1 and J usage is TRBJ2-1, with D unclear. Germline CDR1 reads DFQATT; CDR2 reads SNEGSKA (reference sequence). V lost 6 bases, J lost 1 base, and 13 bases lay in between. The CDR3 sequence is 14 residues long. In DNA form, the CDR3 reads TGCAGTGCCTTGGACCCAGCATCCTACAATGAGCAGTTCTTC. Translated, it gives CSALDPASYNEQFF.

This clonotype was seen a handful of times. V is TRBV12-3 or TRBV12-4 and J is TRBJ1-1; D is unclear. V lost 7 bases and J lost 3, with 18 bases in between. This CDR3 is built from 15 residues. CDR3 protein: CASTPLDWADTEAFF. The CDR3 bases are TGTGCCAGCACCCCTCTGGACTGGGCCGACACTGAAGCTTTCTTT.

There are many counts of this clonotype. The V call is TRBV9, the J call TRBJ2-5; D possibly corresponds to TRBD2 (5 bases). CDR3 size: 13 residues. The V and J ends lost 2 bases and 2 bases respectively, with 7 bases between them. CDR1 and CDR2 from the germline V gene are SGDLS and YYNGEE. The CDR3 sequence: CASSVSGQETQYF. The CDR3 region has the DNA TGTGCCAGCAGCGTGTCGGGGCAAGAGACCCAGTACTTC.

The chain has TRBV29-1 and TRBJ2-1, with TRBD1 identical over 9 bases. The CDR3 covers 14 residues. Trimming cost V 6 bases and J 3 bases; bases outside gene matches: 6. CDR1 and CDR2 (germline): SQVTM, ANQGSEA. CDR3 nucleotides: TGCAGCGTCCGCCGGGACAGGGACTACAATGAGCAGTTCTTC. Protein product: CSVRRDRDYNEQFF.

This clonotype was counted between two and nine times. The chain employs TRBV20-1 and TRBJ2-1, with TRBD2 identical over 7 bases. With 1 base clipped from V and 4 bases from J, the junction kept 19 bases outside the gene matches. The CDR3 covers 19 residues. Germline V lookup: CDR1 DFQATT, CDR2 SNEGSKA (reference sequence). This CDR3 reads CSARVMAPTAGAGYNEQFF. The CDR3 bases are TGCAGTGCTAGAGTAATGGCCCCAACGGCGGGAGCCGGTTACAATGAGCAGTTCTTC.